This passage covers 31 T cell receptor beta chains from one sample sequenced in a study of cytomegalovirus exposure and HLA in healthy donors. Vbeta (60) and Jbeta (13) primers were used in the PCR. Only in-frame clones appear in the TCRdb table, and some are missing; sequencing was by immunoSEQ multiplex PCR. The data show some 130,000 clones, with 80% seen just once and about 4.3% held by the top ten. Source material: PBMCs. The receptors stem from a man aged 25-45 years in good health.

The rearrangement links TRBV6-6 to TRBJ2-3; D is ambiguous. The CDR3 contains 11 residues. The germline V gene has CDR1 MNHNY and CDR2 SVGAGI (reference sequence). V dropped 3 bases and J dropped 5 bases, with 3 bases sitting between them. The CDR3 DNA is TGTGCCAGCAGTTATCAAGATACGCAGTATTTT. It codes for CASSYQDTQYF.

The chain joins TRBV5-4 to TRBJ1-1, with TRBD1 identical over 7 bases. After removal of 3 bases from V and 0 bases from J, the junction contained 2 bases not matched to a gene. Germline V gives CDR1 SGHNT, CDR2 YYREEE (reference sequence). The CDR3 extends over 14 amino acids. The CDR3 region is CASSSGGMNTEAFF. The CDR3 DNA reads TGTGCCAGCAGCTCAGGGGGGATGAACACTGAAGCTTTCTTT.

The chain employs TRBV7-9 and TRBJ2-3, with TRBD2 identical over 7 bases. The CDR3 totals 15 residues. CDR1 and CDR2 from the germline V gene are SEHNR and FQNEAQ (reference sequence). Germline trimming cut 7 bases from V and 4 bases from J; bases unmatched to any gene: 11. The CDR3 here is CASTQFSTSPDTQYF. The DNA of the CDR3 is TGTGCCAGCACCCAGTTCTCGACTAGCCCAGATACGCAGTATTTT.

V usage is TRBV7-2 and J usage is TRBJ1-2; D remains ambiguous. The germline gives CDR1 SGHTA, CDR2 FQGNSA. CDR3 size: 13 residues. With 3 bases removed from V and 2 bases from J, the gap between germline ends came to 7 bases. The CDR3 coding sequence is TGTGCCAGCAGCTTCGACACCAACTATGGCTACACCTTC. This codes for CASSFDTNYGYTF.

V gene TRBV28 combines with J gene TRBJ2-5, with 7 bases lining up with TRBD1. TRBJ2-7 matches the DNA end more closely, so the J call is doubtful. This CDR3 comprises 13 residues. From germline, CDR1 is MDHEN and CDR2 SYDVKM. The CDR3 nucleotides read TGTGCCAGCAGTTCGCCGGGACAGTACGAGCAGTACTTC. Translation gives CASSSPGQYEQYF.

The chain carries TRBV28 and TRBJ2-5; 7 nucleotides align to TRBD1. The J call is uncertain, as TRBJ2-7 better fits the DNA end. The CDR3 extends over 15 amino acids. Germline CDR1 is MDHEN and CDR2 is SYDVKM. The CDR3 loop reads CASSLPRDRNYEQYF. The CDR3 nucleotides are TGTGCCAGCAGTTTACCCCGGGACAGAAACTACGAGCAGTACTTC.

The chain joins TRBV19 to TRBJ2-1; D possibly corresponds to TRBD1 (6 bases). CDR1 and CDR2 from the germline V gene are LNHDA and SQIVND (reference sequence). Trimming pared 5 bases from V and 9 bases from J, leaving 11 bases between. This CDR3 contains 12 residues. The CDR3 region is CASSHQGSEQFF. In nucleotides, the CDR3 is TGTGCCAGTAGTCACCAGGGGAGTGAGCAGTTCTTC.

The chain has TRBV7-2 and TRBJ1-5; 9 bases align to TRBD1. There are 15 residues in the CDR3. The germline V gene encodes CDR1 SGHTA and CDR2 FQGNSA. V was pared by 6 bases and J by 1 base, with 4 bases of the junction left unmatched. The CDR3 loop reads CASRPGQGSNQPQHF. CDR3 DNA: TGTGCCAGCAGACCAGGACAGGGGAGCAATCAGCCCCAGCATTTT. Based on the CDR3 plus reference TRBV7-2 and TRBJ1-5, the full variable domain is GAGVSQSPSNKVTEKGKDVELRCDPISGHTALYWYRQSLGQGLEFLIYFQGNSAPDKSGLPSDRFSAERTGGSVSTLTIQRTQQEDSAVYLCASRPGQGSNQPQHFGDGTRLSIL.

The chain carries TRBV29-1 and TRBJ2-5; TRBD2 aligns across 11 bases. Gene TRBJ2-7 matches the end of the DNA better, so the J call may be wrong. This CDR3 spans 15 amino acids. Germline V CDR1 and CDR2: SQVTM, ANQGSEA. The CDR3 loop reads CSVRSQLAGDYEQYF. CDR3 bases: TGCAGCGTTAGGTCACAACTAGCGGGGGACTACGAGCAGTACTTC.

This chain joins TRBV5-1 and TRBJ2-2, with D possibly being TRBD1 (5 bases). V lost 2 bases to trimming and J lost 2 bases, with 13 bases between them. CDR3 length: 16 residues. From germline, CDR1 is SGHRS and CDR2 YFSETQ. CDR3 amino acids: CASSFPTTVNTGELFF. CDR3 nucleotide sequence: TGCGCCAGCAGCTTCCCAACGACAGTTAACACCGGGGAGCTGTTTTTT.

The chain joins TRBV7-2 to TRBJ1-1; unclear D gene. Trimming shortened V by 2 bases and J by 7 bases, and 11 bases separated the two germline ends. The CDR3 extends over 13 amino acids. In germline, CDR1 is SGHTA, CDR2 FQGNSA. The DNA of the CDR3 is TGTGCCAGCAGCTTAAACCTTCGGGGTGAAGCTTTCTTT. Translated: CASSLNLRGEAFF.

The table lists this clone with a few counts. The chain links TRBV29-1 to TRBJ1-2, with D hard to call. With 6 bases removed from V and 2 bases from J, the gap between germline ends came to 16 bases. Germline CDR1 is SQVTM and CDR2 is ANQGSEA. This CDR3 has 14 residues. DNA for the CDR3: TGCAGCGTCGAAAGAGGTGCAACCAACTATGGCTACACCTTC. Translated, it gives CSVERGATNYGYTF.

This clone has just a few counts. This chain uses TRBV11-2 with TRBJ2-3, with 11 nucleotides matching TRBD1. The germline V gene encodes CDR1 SGHAT and CDR2 FQNNGV. Unmatched junction bases numbered 8, after V lost 5 bases and J lost 1 base. This CDR3 region has 17 residues. The CDR3 protein is CASSPIPGQGGTDTQYF. In nucleotides, the CDR3 is TGTGCCAGCAGCCCGATACCGGGACAGGGGGGCACAGATACGCAGTATTTT.

This clone occurred once. The rearrangement links TRBV28 to TRBJ2-2; TRBD2 is a possible D gene (5 bases). The germline V and J ends were trimmed by 2 bases and 6 bases, with 19 bases remaining between them. The CDR3 consists of 17 residues. CDR1 is MDHEN and CDR2 is SYDVKM in the germline V gene. The CDR3: CASSLRVLVTVPGELFF. The CDR3 bases are TGTGCCAGCAGTTTACGGGTACTAGTTACCGTCCCCGGGGAGCTGTTTTTT.

J is TRBJ2-1 and V is TRBV5-1; a weak D match, TRBD1 (6 bases). Germline CDR1 is SGHRS and CDR2 is YFSETQ. The CDR3 totals 15 residues. V was clipped by 4 bases and J by 4 bases, with 15 bases between them. DNA for the CDR3: TGCGCCAGCAGCCTCCGGGACACCCAGTACAATGAGCAGTTCTTC. Encoded protein: CASSLRDTQYNEQFF.

The sample holds one count of this clone. The CDR3 sequence: CASRPPPGTSGSDYNEQFF. In DNA form, the CDR3 reads TGTGCCAGCAGACCACCTCCCGGGACTAGCGGGAGTGACTACAATGAGCAGTTCTTC. This chain links TRBV7-2 with TRBJ2-1; 14 bases line up with TRBD2. This CDR3 region has 19 residues. Germline CDR1 is SGHTA and CDR2 is FQGNSA. Trimming at V came to 6 bases and at J to 3 bases, leaving 13 bases not matched to a gene.

The genes are TRBV2 and TRBJ2-3; 14 nucleotides line up with TRBD2. The J segment lost 3 bases and the V segment lost 9 bases, leaving 5 bases of the junction unmatched. From germline, CDR1 is SNHLY and CDR2 FYNNEI. The CDR3 contains 15 residues. The CDR3 DNA sequence: TGTGCCAGGGGGACTAGCGGGAGTGAAACAGATACGCAGTATTTT. It specifies CARGTSGSETDTQYF.

This sequence joins TRBV29-1 and TRBJ1-3, with D perhaps matching TRBD1 (6 bases). With 6 bases removed from V and 4 bases from J, the gap between germline ends came to 13 bases. The CDR3 is 13 residues long. CDR1 SQVTM and CDR2 ANQGSEA come from the germline V gene. The chain's CDR3 is CSVEGGTGNTIYF. As DNA, the CDR3 is TGCAGCGTCGAGGGGGGGACGGGAAACACCATATATTTT. The full variable domain, rest sourced from reference TRBV29-1 and TRBJ1-3, is SAVISQKPSRDICQRGTSLTIQCQVDSQVTMMFWYRQQPGQSLTLIATANQGSEATYESGFVIDKFPISRPNLTFSTLTVSNMSPEDSSIYLCSVEGGTGNTIYFGEGSWLTVV.

This sequence joins TRBV6-5 and TRBJ1-1; D gene ambiguous. Germline CDR1 MNHEY, CDR2 SVGAGI. This CDR3 spans 15 amino acids. V was shortened by 7 bases and J by 0 bases, with 15 bases between the two germline ends. The CDR3 DNA is TGTGCCAGCACTACGGGGTCTCGCGTGAACACTGAAGCTTTCTTT. Translated, it gives CASTTGSRVNTEAFF.

The V gene is TRBV19, the J gene TRBJ2-3; tentatively, D is TRBD2 (6 bases). The CDR3 extends over 14 amino acids. CDR1 is LNHDA and CDR2 is SQIVND in the germline V gene (reference sequence). Trimming left V 7 bases short and J 3 bases short, with 14 bases between. For the CDR3, the DNA is TGTGCCAGTACCGACCTGGGGGGAACAGATACGCAGTATTTT. This encodes CASTDLGGTDTQYF. Based on the CDR3 plus reference TRBV19 and TRBJ2-3, the full variable domain is DGGITQSPKYLFRKEGQNVTLSCEQNLNHDAMYWYRQDPGQGLRLIYYSQIVNDFQKGDIAEGYSVSREKKESFPLTVTSAQKNPTAFYLCASTDLGGTDTQYFGPGTRLTVL.

The chain links TRBV7-9 to TRBJ2-3; 10 positions match TRBD2. V lost 5 bases to trimming and J lost 2 bases; unmatched junction nucleotides: 13. Germline CDR1 reads SEHNR; CDR2 reads FQNEAQ (reference sequence). The CDR3 totals 18 residues. The CDR3 protein is CASSNDYWTSGNTDTQYF. The CDR3 region has the DNA TGTGCCAGCAGCAACGATTACTGGACTAGCGGAAACACAGATACGCAGTATTTT.

The gene calls are TRBV7-9 and TRBJ2-1, with 9 bases fitting TRBD2. This CDR3 has 17 amino acids. Germline assignment: CDR1 SEHNR and CDR2 FQNEAQ (reference sequence). The V segment lost 2 bases and the J segment 6 bases; nucleotides outside the gene matches: 11. The CDR3 DNA sequence: TGTGCCAGCAGCTTAAGGGGTAGCGGGAGAACGAGCAATGAGCAGTTCTTC. Protein: CASSLRGSGRTSNEQFF.

The chain links TRBV5-1 to TRBJ2-5, with unresolved D. Germline V gives CDR1 SGHRS, CDR2 YFSETQ. V lost 0 bases and J lost 4, with 10 bases in between. The CDR3 covers 14 residues. The CDR3 DNA reads as TGCGCCAGCAGCTTGGGTGCCCCAGGAGAGACCCAGTACTTC. Its protein is CASSLGAPGETQYF.

The chain joins TRBV15 to TRBJ2-1; TRBD2 matches at 15 bases. Looked up from germline, CDR1 is LNHNV and CDR2 is YYDKDF (reference sequence). V gave up 0 bases and J gave up 10 bases; unmatched junction bases: 7. The CDR3 has 17 amino acids. The CDR3, as DNA: TGTGCCACCAGCAGAGATGGACTAGCGGGAGGGCAGGGGGAGCAGTTCTTC. Amino acids: CATSRDGLAGGQGEQFF.

This chain uses TRBV7-9 with TRBJ2-7; TRBD2 might be the D (5 bases). Germline V gene sequence: CDR1 SEHNR, CDR2 FQNEAQ (reference sequence). The CDR3 runs to 13 residues. V was trimmed by 2 bases and J by 5 bases, leaving 10 bases between them. This CDR3 reads CASSLYYGDEQYF. DNA for the CDR3: TGTGCCAGCAGCTTATACTACGGGGACGAGCAGTACTTC.

This chain links TRBV28 with TRBJ2-1; no definite D call. V was pared by 7 bases and J by 9 bases, with 16 bases between. This CDR3 is 13 amino acids long. Germline loops: CDR1 MDHEN, CDR2 SYDVKM. The CDR3 coding sequence is TGTGCCAGCAAGCTAGTGGCACGTGGTGAGCAGTTCTTC. Encoded protein: CASKLVARGEQFF.

This clone showed up just once. The J gene is TRBJ2-7, the V gene TRBV28, with TRBD1 matching 7 bases. The DNA end favors TRBJ2-1, so the J call may be wrong. Germline values: CDR1 MDHEN, CDR2 SYDVKM. This CDR3 is built from 13 residues. CDR3 coding DNA: TGTGCCAGCAGGATGGACAGGCGCAACGAGCAGTTCTTC. It yields the protein CASRMDRRNEQFF.

V usage is TRBV27 and J usage is TRBJ2-7; maybe TRBD2 (6 bases). The CDR3 runs 15 residues. CDR1 and CDR2 from the germline V gene are MNHEY and SMNVEV (reference sequence). The V end lost 6 bases, the J end lost 3 bases, and 18 bases lay between the germline ends. The CDR3 region is CASRPAGFMVYEQYF. In nucleotides, the CDR3 is TGTGCCAGCAGACCAGCGGGTTTCATGGTCTACGAGCAGTACTTC.

This chain connects TRBV13 to TRBJ1-6; 8 bases are a match to TRBD1. CDR1 is PRHDT and CDR2 is FYEKMQ in the germline V gene (reference sequence). Trimming cost V 2 bases and J 13 bases; bases outside gene matches: 4. This CDR3 comprises 13 residues. The CDR3 DNA reads TGTGCCAGCAGCTTACAGGGGGCAGCGCCCCTCCACTTT. Translating it yields CASSLQGAAPLHF.

V and J are TRBV30 and TRBJ1-1; 8 positions agree with TRBD1. Per germline, CDR1 GTSNPN and CDR2 SVGIG (reference sequence). Trimming cost V 6 bases and J 2 bases; bases outside gene matches: 5. The CDR3 consists of 13 residues. The CDR3 sequence: CACRGQGNTEAFF. The CDR3 nucleotides read TGTGCCTGCCGTGGACAGGGAAACACTGAAGCTTTCTTT.

V and J are TRBV5-1 and TRBJ1-3; perhaps TRBD1 as D (5 bases). The CDR3 is 14 amino acids. The ends were cut back, 0 bases at V and 6 bases at J, with 10 bases in the middle. Germline-derived CDR1 and CDR2 are SGHRS and YFSETQ. The CDR3 sequence: CASSLGQYENTIYF. As DNA, the CDR3 is TGCGCCAGCAGCTTGGGACAGTACGAAAACACCATATATTTT.